The 20 T cell receptor beta chains in this list originate from one sample, sequenced in a study of T-cell reconstitution after alpha-beta-depleted transplantation in children. It was with unique molecular identifiers that the TCRbeta library was prepared. MiXCR, applied by TCRdb to the PCR reads, yields one record per CDR3 protein. The sample comprises 250,000 to 400,000 distinct CDR3 sequences, about a quarter of which are singletons, and approximately 11% rests with the top ten. The sequencing here drew on PBMCs, mostly from graft donor cells, taken 180 days after TCRalphabeta/CD19-depleted stem cell transplant. The receptors stem from a male patient between 10 and 17 years old who had a stem cell transplant for acute lymphoblastic leukemia, so the T cells may come from the graft donor.

This clonotype was found a few times. The chain recombines TRBV7-9 with TRBJ2-1; D is unclear. Germline-derived CDR1 and CDR2 are SEHNR and FQNEAQ (reference sequence). There are 11 residues in the CDR3. V was shortened by 3 bases and J by 8 bases, with 5 bases between the two germline ends. The CDR3 coding sequence is TGTGCCAGCAGCTTGCCGGATGAGCAGTTCTTC. Amino acid sequence: CASSLPDEQFF.

This clonotype turned up a few times. The CDR3 region has the DNA TGTGCCAGCAGCTTAGCGAGGCAGCTATCCTACGAGCAGTACTTC. Translating gives CASSLARQLSYEQYF. V and J are TRBV7-9 and TRBJ2-7; D gene uncertain. CDR1 and CDR2 from the germline V gene are SEHNR and FQNEAQ (reference sequence). CDR3 length: 15 amino acids. Trimming took 0 bases from V and 1 from J, leaving 10 bases between them.

This clonotype was recorded a few times. V gene TRBV5-1 combines with J gene TRBJ2-7; D gene unclear. The V and J ends lost 0 bases and 1 base respectively, with 8 bases between them. This CDR3 contains 14 residues. Germline assignment: CDR1 SGHRS and CDR2 YFSETQ. CDR3 loop: CASSLADGSYEQYF. The CDR3 DNA follows: TGCGCCAGCAGCTTGGCGGACGGTTCCTACGAGCAGTACTTC.

This clonotype was counted between two and nine times. The DNA for the CDR3 is TGCAGTGCTAGTAGTGAGAGGGACAATGAGCAGTTCTTC. Amino acids: CSASSERDNEQFF. The V and J genes are TRBV20-1 and TRBJ2-1; a possible D gene is TRBD2 (5 bases). CDR3 length: 13 amino acids. Looked up from germline, CDR1 is DFQATT and CDR2 is SNEGSKA (reference sequence). V lost 3 bases and J 5 bases, leaving 11 bases between the germline ends.

This clonotype was counted between two and nine times. V gene TRBV5-1 combines with J gene TRBJ2-5; 12 positions agree with TRBD2. Germline V gene lookup returns CDR1 SGHRS and CDR2 YFSETQ. Trimming at V came to 3 bases and at J to 7 bases, leaving 7 bases not matched to a gene. The CDR3 spans 15 residues. CDR3 nucleotide sequence: TGCGCCAGCAGCTCGACTAGCGGGAGCATGGGGACCCAGTACTTC. Translating gives CASSSTSGSMGTQYF.

This rearrangement joins TRBV12-3 or TRBV12-4 to TRBJ1-6; D gene ambiguous. V gave up 6 bases and J gave up 0 bases, with 9 bases separating them. This CDR3 has 15 residues. CDR3 nucleotide sequence: TGTGCCAGCAGGGTGGGGTACTCCTATAATTCACCCCTCCACTTT. It yields the protein CASRVGYSYNSPLHF.

This clonotype has only a few counts. The chain has TRBV10-2 and TRBJ2-7; 7 bases line up with TRBD2. J lost 3 bases, V lost 6 bases, and 5 bases had no gene match. CDR3 size: 13 residues. Per germline, CDR1 WSHSY and CDR2 SAAADI. The CDR3 here is CASRAGVHYEQYF. The DNA of the CDR3 is TGCGCCAGCAGGGCGGGAGTGCACTACGAGCAGTACTTC.

The table lists this clonotype with many counts. The V gene is TRBV5-5, the J gene TRBJ2-3; 13 positions agree with TRBD2. Germline V CDR1 and CDR2: SGHKS, YYEKEE (reference sequence). The CDR3 runs to 17 residues. V dropped 1 base and J dropped 5; count of bases not matched to a gene: 7. The CDR3 DNA reads TGTGCCAGCAGCTTGAGACTAGCGGGAGGACCCGGAGATACGCAGTATTTT. This gives the protein CASSLRLAGGPGDTQYF. Full variable domain (outside the CDR3, taken from reference TRBV5-5 and TRBJ2-3): DAGVTQSPTHLIKTRGQQVTLRCSPISGHKSVSWYQQVLGQGPQFIFQYYEKEERGRGNFPDRFSARQFPNYSSELNVNALLLGDSALYLCASSLRLAGGPGDTQYFGPGTRLTVL.

This clonotype showed up many times. The rearrangement links TRBV4-1 to TRBJ2-2; D is uncertain. The V end lost 4 bases, the J end lost 1 base, and 10 bases lay between the germline ends. The CDR3 contains 15 residues. CDR1 and CDR2 (germline): MGHRA, YSYEKL. Here the CDR3 DNA reads TGCGCCAGCAGCCTCCTCCTAGGGAACACCGGGGAGCTGTTTTTT. Amino acid sequence: CASSLLLGNTGELFF.

The chain joins TRBV7-9 to TRBJ2-7; D is undetermined. The CDR3 sequence is 10 residues long. V lost 8 bases, J lost 3 bases, and 5 bases lay in between. Germline CDR1 and CDR2: SEHNR and FQNEAQ (reference sequence). CDR3 in DNA: TGTGCCAGCGGGGTCTACGAGCAGTACTTC. Its protein is CASGVYEQYF.

This clonotype has just a few counts. DNA of the CDR3: TGTGCCATCACTACCGACAGCAATCAGCCCCAGCATTTT. It encodes CAITTDSNQPQHF. The chain employs TRBV10-3 and TRBJ1-5; the D is unclear. The CDR3 contains 13 residues. Deletions cut 7 bases from V and 1 base from J, with 8 bases between. CDR1 is ENHRY, CDR2 SYGVKD, per germline.

Ten or more counts support this clonotype. The V call is TRBV6-1, the J call TRBJ2-6, with D perhaps TRBD1 or TRBD2 (6 bases each). V was cut by 6 bases and J by 8 bases, with 23 bases left in between. Per the germline V gene, CDR1 is MNHNS and CDR2 is SASEGT. This CDR3 comprises 17 residues. The CDR3 bases are TGTGCCAGCAGAAACACAGGGTCGGGAGTGGGGTCCAACGTCCTGACTTTC. It is translated as CASRNTGSGVGSNVLTF.

V is TRBV4-1 and J is TRBJ2-1; D gene unclear. Germline CDR1 reads MGHRA; CDR2 reads YSYEKL. The V gene lost 5 bases and the J gene lost 9 bases, with 8 bases spanning the gap. The CDR3 runs to 11 residues. CDR3 region: CASSSLFEQFF. DNA for the CDR3: TGCGCCAGCAGCTCCTTATTTGAGCAGTTCTTC.

CDR3 in DNA: TGTGCCAGCAGTGAGTGGGTACGGGTGGGGCGATTGCGGGCCAAAAACATTCAGTACTTC. It translates to CASSEWVRVGRLRAKNIQYF. This chain connects TRBV2 to TRBJ2-4, with a weak D call TRBD1 (5 bases). Trimming shortened V by 3 bases and J by 1 base, and 25 bases separated the two germline ends. CDR3 length equals 20 residues. CDR1 is SNHLY and CDR2 is FYNNEI in the germline V gene. The full variable domain, its missing parts supplied by reference TRBV2 and TRBJ2-4, is EPEVTQTPSHQVTQMGQEVILRCVPISNHLYFYWYRQILGQKVEFLVSFYNNEISEKSEIFDDQFSVERPDGSNFTLKIRSTKLEDSAMYFCASSEWVRVGRLRAKNIQYFGAGTRLSVL.

The V and J genes are TRBV2 and TRBJ1-5; 7 bases match TRBD1. The CDR3 extends over 15 amino acids. Per germline, CDR1 SNHLY and CDR2 FYNNEI. With V trimmed by 6 bases and J by 4 bases, 9 bases remained unmatched. CDR3 coding DNA: TGTGCCAGCAGGGACGACAGGGAATGGAATCAGCCCCAGCATTTT. It yields the protein CASRDDREWNQPQHF. Complete variable domain (other parts from reference TRBV2 and TRBJ1-5): EPEVTQTPSHQVTQMGQEVILRCVPISNHLYFYWYRQILGQKVEFLVSFYNNEISEKSEIFDDQFSVERPDGSNFTLKIRSTKLEDSAMYFCASRDDREWNQPQHFGDGTRLSIL.

The chain couples TRBV5-1 to TRBJ2-5; maybe TRBD1 (7 bases). Trimming cost V 4 bases and J 4 bases, with 14 bases left between them. The germline V gene has CDR1 SGHRS and CDR2 YFSETQ. The CDR3 loop spans 14 amino acids. Written as DNA, the CDR3 is TGCGCCAGCAGCACACAGGGGCGGGGAGAGACCCAGTACTTC. Translation gives CASSTQGRGETQYF.

The chain employs TRBV5-1 and TRBJ1-1; 9 bases map to TRBD1. V lost 3 bases, J lost 11 bases, and 8 bases stayed unmatched. The CDR3 consists of 13 residues. Germline lookup yields CDR1 SGHRS and CDR2 YFSETQ. The CDR3 spells CASSWRDRDWAFF. The CDR3 DNA reads TGCGCCAGCAGCTGGCGGGACAGGGATTGGGCTTTCTTT.

The J gene is TRBJ2-1, the V gene TRBV15, with D unclear. The CDR3 consists of 12 residues. V lost 0 bases, J lost 13 bases, and 10 bases lay in between. The germline CDR1 and CDR2 sequences are LNHNV and YYDKDF (reference sequence). The CDR3, as DNA: TGTGCCACCAGCAGAGATTCCGATAGACAGTTCTTC. This gives the protein CATSRDSDRQFF.

The chain combines TRBV20-1 with TRBJ2-2, with 7 bases fitting TRBD1. CDR3 size: 14 residues. Germline V gene sequence: CDR1 DFQATT, CDR2 SNEGSKA (reference sequence). Trimming cost V 2 bases and J 6 bases; bases outside gene matches: 6. CDR3 sequence: CSARPTGAPGELFF. In DNA form, the CDR3 reads TGCAGTGCTAGACCAACAGGGGCCCCCGGGGAGCTGTTTTTT.

The chain couples TRBV5-1 to TRBJ1-2; unclear D gene. The V gene's germline CDR1 is SGHRS and CDR2 YFSETQ. The CDR3 totals 14 residues. V was pared by 2 bases and J by 0 bases, with 8 bases between. The CDR3 coding sequence is TGCGCCAGCAGCTTCGGGGATTCTAACTATGGCTACACCTTC. It yields the protein CASSFGDSNYGYTF.